This T cell receptor (beta chain) derives from a study of Ad26.COV2.S vaccination and SARS-CoV-2 variants. Findings of the study overall: In TCR breadth and depth analyses, total T cell responses may have been underestimated.

Deletions cut 7 bases from V and 6 bases from J, with 10 bases between. The CDR3 consists of 11 residues. Germline CDR1 reads GTSNPN; CDR2 reads SVGIG (reference sequence). Data came from immunoSEQ multiplex PCR; TCRdb stores just in-frame clones and leaves some out. Of roughly 680,000 clones listed, about 90% are singletons. The treatment denotes: over 15 received Ad26.COV2.S at low or high dose, single or two shots; 5 received placebo; per-sample allocation not given. It was on day 63 after the first vaccine or placebo injection that samples were taken. Donation was by an adult aged 18-55 years who was in Boston. Worth noting for this clone: Its antigen is undetermined.

The chain links TRBV30 to TRBJ2-4, with D tentatively TRBD1 (6 bases). Source: peripheral blood, taken in a trial of Ad26.COV2.S vaccine versus placebo. This clonotype was sampled from a person between 18 and 65 years old who received the Ad26.COV2.S COVID-19 vaccine or a placebo. The CDR3 DNA reads TGTGCCTCTACACAGGGAAACATTCAGTACTTC. Its translation is CASTQGNIQYF.